Described below is a single T cell receptor beta chain sequence and its context. The antigen remains unidentified. Treatment defined: roughly 18 received Ad26.COV2.S at low or high dose, single or two shots; about 5 received placebo; per-sample allocation not given. The study sampled participants on day 63 after the first vaccine or placebo injection. This entry is derived from a study of Ad26.COV2.S vaccination and SARS-CoV-2 variants. Study context: The trial was COV1001 and the donor's arm was Ad26.COV2.S.

General study results and limits: Placebo recipients and vaccine recipients were similar in non-spike TCR breadth. Substantial breadth was reported for post-vaccination spike-specific CD8+ and CD4+ T cells.

Assay: immunoSEQ multiplex PCR; the TCRdb copy retains only in-frame clones and omits some. The repertoire includes about 460,000 clones, 80% to 90% of them detected once, and 1.5% to 2% sits in the top ten. Losses at the gene ends were 7 bases for V and 1 base for J; bases not matched to a gene: 8. CDR1 and CDR2 from the germline V gene are MDHEN and SYDVKM. The CDR3 contains 15 residues. This specimen was peripheral blood, taken in a trial of Ad26.COV2.S vaccine versus placebo. This TCR was sampled from a person aged 18-60 years who received the Ad26.COV2.S COVID-19 vaccine or a placebo. This rearrangement joins TRBV28 to TRBJ2-7, with 9 positions matching TRBD1. This CDR3 is CASKPGGQGSYEQYF. CDR3 in DNA: TGTGCCAGCAAACCTGGGGGACAGGGATCCTACGAGCAGTACTTC. Complete variable domain (other parts from reference TRBV28 and TRBJ2-7): DVKVTQSSRYLVKRTGEKVFLECVQDMDHENMFWYRQDPGLGLRLIYFSYDVKMKEKGDIPEGYSVSREKKERFSLILESASTNQTSMYLCASKPGGQGSYEQYFGPGTRLTVT.